The 20 T cell receptor beta chains presented below share a single source sample, sequenced in a study of blood T cell repertoires in COVID-19. Assay used: immunoSEQ multiplex PCR; TCRdb lists only in-frame clones, some missing. This sample carries about 200,000 clones, approximately 86% of them seen once, and the ten largest clones take 3.5% to 5.5%. Sample: PBMCs or T cells enriched from blood (not recorded which). These receptors were collected from a woman aged 25 to 39 who had been exposed to COVID-19.

This chain links TRBV4-1 with TRBJ2-7; a possible D gene is TRBD1 (5 bases). Germline values: CDR1 MGHRA, CDR2 YSYEKL. Between the trimmed V and J ends, which lost 0 bases and 7 bases, there was a span of 19 bases. The CDR3 length is 16 residues. The CDR3 DNA reads TGCGCCAGCAGCCAAGATCCACAGGAAATCCCAAGGGAGCAGTACTTC. It specifies CASSQDPQEIPREQYF.

This sequence joins TRBV5-1 and TRBJ2-7; TRBD2 might be the D (6 bases). Deletions cut 3 bases from V and 0 bases from J, with 10 bases between. The CDR3 consists of 14 residues. Germline assignment: CDR1 SGHRS and CDR2 YFSETQ. The CDR3 region is CASSSRDGSYEQYF. In DNA form, the CDR3 reads TGCGCCAGCAGCTCGCGGGACGGCTCCTACGAGCAGTACTTC.

The gene calls are TRBV10-3 and TRBJ1-5; D uncertain. Germline V gene lookup returns CDR1 ENHRY and CDR2 SYGVKD. V lost 5 bases and J 4 bases, leaving 9 bases between the germline ends. The CDR3 is made up of 13 amino acids. This chain's CDR3 is CAISIGGNQPQHF. CDR3 nucleotide sequence: TGTGCCATCAGTATCGGCGGGAATCAGCCCCAGCATTTT.

CDR3 nucleotides: TGTGCCAGCAGCTCCGGGACACGATATAGCAATCAGCCCCAGCATTTT. This translates into CASSSGTRYSNQPQHF. The chain has TRBV5-6 and TRBJ1-5, with D perhaps matching TRBD1 (6 bases). Trimming took 3 bases from V and 0 from J, leaving 13 bases between them. CDR3 length equals 16 residues. Germline loops: CDR1 SGHDT, CDR2 YYEEEE.

The rearrangement links TRBV27 to TRBJ1-6; tentative D call: TRBD1 (5 bases). V gave up 6 bases and J gave up 10 bases, with 16 bases separating them. Looked up from germline, CDR1 is MNHEY and CDR2 is SMNVEV (reference sequence). There are 14 residues in the CDR3. The CDR3: CASSRGLSESPLHF. The CDR3 DNA follows: TGTGCCAGCAGCCGGGGGTTGAGCGAGTCACCCCTCCACTTT.

This clone was observed a single time. This chain uses TRBV7-2 with TRBJ2-5; TRBD1 aligns across 8 bases. In germline, CDR1 is SGHTA, CDR2 FQGNSA. The CDR3 spans 14 residues. Unmatched junction bases numbered 5, after V lost 4 bases and J lost 4 bases. The CDR3 bases are TGTGCCAGCAGCTCGGGGACAGGAGGAGAGACCCAGTACTTC. Its protein is CASSSGTGGETQYF.

V is TRBV21-1 and J is TRBJ2-2; whether TRBD1, the table's D call, matches the DNA was not checked. TRBV21-1 is designated a pseudogene. This CDR3 has 16 residues. In DNA form, the CDR3 reads TGTGCCAGCAGCAAAGCCGGGACAGGGATGACCGGGGAGCTGTTTTTT. Its protein is CASSKAGTGMTGELFF.

This clone has a single count. The chain carries TRBV2 and TRBJ1-1; TRBD1 is a possible D gene (6 bases). The V gene's germline CDR1 is SNHLY and CDR2 FYNNEI. This CDR3 region has 11 residues. The CDR3 loop reads CAVQGNTEAFF. CDR3 coding DNA: TGTGCAGTACAGGGGAACACTGAAGCTTTCTTT.

This clone was detected only a few times. The chain combines TRBV11-3 with TRBJ1-6; possible D gene TRBD1, 5 bases. The V gene's germline CDR1 is SGHNT and CDR2 YENEEA. The CDR3 runs 19 residues. Trimming removed 2 bases at V and 3 bases at J, with 20 bases between. CDR3 sequence (DNA): TGTGCCAGCAGCTTAAAGGGGCCCCTTACTACCCTCTATAATTCACCCCTCCACTTT. Translated, it gives CASSLKGPLTTLYNSPLHF.

This chain links TRBV11-2 with TRBJ1-5; D is perhaps TRBD1 (6 bases). Germline V lookup: CDR1 SGHAT, CDR2 FQNNGV. With 5 bases removed from V and 4 bases from J, the gap between germline ends came to 15 bases. This CDR3 spans 15 amino acids. This chain's CDR3 is CASSQGGAGNQPQHF. The CDR3 DNA is TGTGCCAGCAGCCAAGGGGGGGCGGGAAATCAGCCCCAGCATTTT.

The chain is built from TRBV5-1 and TRBJ2-7, with 9 bases fitting TRBD1. This CDR3 spans 17 amino acids. Germline values: CDR1 SGHRS, CDR2 YFSETQ. V dropped 2 bases and J dropped 5; count of bases not matched to a gene: 14. CDR3 coding DNA: TGCGCCAGCAGCTTACAACCCCCGGGACAGGGTTCCAACGAGCAGTACTTC. It is translated as CASSLQPPGQGSNEQYF.

The chain joins TRBV6-5 to TRBJ2-7; 8 positions agree with TRBD2. The CDR3 spans 16 residues. Germline CDR1 reads MNHEY; CDR2 reads SVGAGI. V shed 2 bases, J shed 3 bases, and the junction held 9 bases outside the gene matches. The CDR3 region is CASSYGHPGGNYEQYF. DNA of the CDR3: TGTGCCAGCAGTTACGGACATCCGGGGGGGAACTACGAGCAGTACTTC.

This chain links TRBV28 with TRBJ1-2, with 8 nucleotides matching TRBD1. V was clipped by 7 bases and J by 14 bases; unmatched bases: 12. Germline CDR1 and CDR2: MDHEN and SYDVKM. The CDR3 is made up of 12 amino acids. For the CDR3, the DNA is TGTGCCAGCAACCAGGTCCAGGGGGCGGGTACCTTC. Residues: CASNQVQGAGTF.

This clone turned up a few times. The V gene is TRBV19, the J gene TRBJ1-2; tentative D call: TRBD1 (5 bases). The CDR3 contains 17 residues. Trimming shortened V by 5 bases and J by 5 bases, and 24 bases separated the two germline ends. Germline CDR1 is LNHDA and CDR2 is SQIVND (reference sequence). CDR3 in DNA: TGTGCCAGTAGTCATTCGGTGGGACGGGGAGGGACTTATGGCTACACCTTC. The encoded protein is CASSHSVGRGGTYGYTF.

This clone was found a few times. The chain couples TRBV3-1 (or the pseudogene TRBV3-2) to TRBJ1-1; possibly TRBD1 for D (6 bases). The V gene's germline CDR1 is LGHDT and CDR2 YNNKEL (reference sequence). Trimming took 8 bases from V and 5 from J, leaving 18 bases between them. CDR3 length: 14 residues. The CDR3 region has the DNA TGTGCCAGCGTACCAGGGGAGAGGAAAACTGAAGCTTTCTTT. Amino acids: CASVPGERKTEAFF.

The chain employs TRBV18 and TRBJ2-2; 9 bases match TRBD2. V trimming: 6 bases; J trimming: 4 bases; junction bases outside the gene matches: 3. Germline lookup yields CDR1 KGHSH and CDR2 LQKENI. The CDR3 has 14 amino acids. The CDR3 bases are TGTGCCAGCTCCGGGACTAGCCGCACCGGGGAGCTGTTTTTT. Protein sequence: CASSGTSRTGELFF. The full variable domain, its missing parts supplied by reference TRBV18 and TRBJ2-2, is NAGVMQNPRHLVRRRGQEARLRCSPMKGHSHVYWYRQLPEEGLKFMVYLQKENIIDESGMPKERFSAEFPKEGPSILRIQQVVRGDSAAYFCASSGTSRTGELFFGEGSRLTVL.

The chain joins TRBV15 to TRBJ2-7, with a weak D call TRBD1 (7 bases). The germline V gene has CDR1 LNHNV and CDR2 YYDKDF (reference sequence). The CDR3 sequence is 18 residues long. The germline V and J ends were trimmed by 0 bases and 5 bases, with 23 bases remaining between them. This chain's CDR3 is CATSRDYQRNRGGDEQYF. In nucleotides, the CDR3 is TGTGCCACCAGCAGAGATTACCAACGTAACAGGGGAGGCGACGAGCAGTACTTC. The full variable domain, with the rest looked up from reference TRBV15 and TRBJ2-7, is DAMVIQNPRYQVTQFGKPVTLSCSQTLNHNVMYWYQQKSSQAPKLLFHYYDKDFNNEADTPDNFQSRRPNTSFCFLDIRSPGLGDTAMYLCATSRDYQRNRGGDEQYFGPGTRLTVT.

The J gene is TRBJ2-7, the V gene TRBV7-9; 7 bases line up with TRBD1. The ends lost 1 base at V and 1 base at J; junction bases unmatched: 7. CDR1 SEHNR and CDR2 FQNEAQ come from the germline V gene (reference sequence). CDR3 size: 16 residues. The CDR3 reads CASSLDWTGGSYEQYF. CDR3 DNA: TGTGCCAGCAGCTTAGACTGGACAGGTGGATCCTACGAGCAGTACTTC.

The chain employs TRBV5-1 and TRBJ1-6; 10 bases are shared with TRBD1. CDR3 length: 14 residues. From germline, CDR1 is SGHRS and CDR2 YFSETQ. With 6 bases clipped from V and 8 bases from J, the junction kept 5 bases outside the gene matches. CDR3 sequence: CASTPGTGDSPLHF. In nucleotides, the CDR3 is TGCGCCAGCACCCCCGGGACAGGGGATTCACCCCTCCACTTT.

The chain uses TRBV10-1 and TRBJ2-5; D gene unclear. From germline, CDR1 is WNHNN and CDR2 SYGVQD (reference sequence). Trimming took off 0 bases at V and 5 bases at J, with 10 bases between the two ends. This CDR3 has 14 amino acids. CDR3 DNA sequence: TGCGCCAGCAGTGAGTCGTCTGGTCGGGAGACCCAGTACTTC. This sequence encodes CASSESSGRETQYF.